The 18 T cell receptor beta chains below all came from one sample that was sequenced in a study of beta chain features in type 1 diabetes (dated by TCRdb to between 2018 and 2020). General conclusions and limits of the study: Type 1 diabetes patients showed a moderate but significant shortening of TCRB CDR3 length in all four CD4+ subsets.

The library was prepared using the immunoSEQ multiplex PCR assay. The entire amount of isolated RNA was reverse transcribed using the High Capacity cDNA Reverse Transcription Kit, so the sequenced TCRB transcripts were expressed ones. This is the immuneACCESS table as TCRdb keeps it, with only in-frame sequences that have V and J called. A part of the clones is gone; compared with another copy, unresolved V genes explain less than half, and the rest is unexplained. The sample profile shows some 370,000 clones; about 10% of them were found once. Together, the top ten hold about 0.64% of the sample. The antigens for these receptors are not known. What was sequenced was central memory CD4+ T cells from blood. All receptors derive from a man aged 25 to 40 with type 1 diabetes.

J is TRBJ2-3 and V is TRBV30, with D uncertain. V was pared by 4 bases and J by 4 bases, with 12 bases between. CDR1 and CDR2 from the germline V gene are GTSNPN and SVGIG (reference sequence). The CDR3 runs 13 residues. CDR3: CAWTGLGPDTQYF. The DNA of the CDR3 is TGTGCCTGGACGGGTCTGGGCCCAGATACGCAGTATTTT.

V and J are TRBV6-5 and TRBJ2-7; D is possibly TRBD1 or TRBD2 (5 bases each). The CDR3 has 14 residues. V was clipped by 4 bases and J by 3 bases, with 13 bases between them. CDR1 is MNHEY, CDR2 SVGAGI, per germline. The CDR3 here is CASSSLGTNYEQYF. The CDR3 region has the DNA TGTGCCAGCAGTTCACTTGGGACCAACTACGAGCAGTACTTC.

This chain joins TRBV10-1 and TRBJ2-3; 8 positions match TRBD2. Trimming removed 4 bases from V and 3 bases from J; junction bases left unmatched: 12. Germline V gene sequence: CDR1 WNHNN, CDR2 SYGVQD (reference sequence). This CDR3 has 17 amino acids. The DNA for the CDR3 is TGCGCCAGCAGTGTCCCTTCCAGCGGGAGTTCGACAGATACGCAGTATTTT. Its protein product is CASSVPSSGSSTDTQYF.

This clone has a handful of counts. The rearrangement joins TRBV15 to TRBJ1-5; 7 nucleotides agree with TRBD1. This CDR3 region has 18 residues. Germline V gives CDR1 LNHNV, CDR2 YYDKDF (reference sequence). The trim removed 1 base at V and 1 base at J, leaving 10 bases unmatched. The CDR3 sequence: CATSRGGRGGGSNQPQHF. DNA for the CDR3: TGTGCCACCAGCAGAGGAGGCAGGGGAGGGGGCAGCAATCAGCCCCAGCATTTT. The full variable domain, with the rest looked up from reference TRBV15 and TRBJ1-5, is DAMVIQNPRYQVTQFGKPVTLSCSQTLNHNVMYWYQQKSSQAPKLLFHYYDKDFNNEADTPDNFQSRRPNTSFCFLDIRSPGLGDTAMYLCATSRGGRGGGSNQPQHFGDGTRLSIL.

This clone was seen only a few times. Distinct nucleotide sequences in the sample also encode this CDR3. The chain recombines TRBV4-3 with TRBJ1-4, with unresolved D. Per the germline V gene, CDR1 is LGHNA and CDR2 is YSLEER. The V end was cut by 1 base, the J end by 0 bases, with 9 bases between. The CDR3 is 16 residues long. CDR3 region: CASSQGTVATNEKLFF. CDR3 bases: TGCGCCAGCAGCCAAGGGACGGTTGCAACTAATGAAAAACTGTTTTTT.

The chain links TRBV5-5 to TRBJ2-5; maybe TRBD2 (5 bases). The length of the CDR3 is 14 residues. The V end was cut by 0 bases, the J end by 5 bases, with 11 bases between. CDR1 is SGHKS, CDR2 YYEKEE, per germline (reference sequence). CDR3 sequence: CASSLGSAGETQYF. The CDR3 nucleotides are TGTGCCAGCAGCTTGGGTAGCGCTGGGGAGACCCAGTACTTC.

The rearrangement uses TRBV6-5 and TRBJ2-7; 10 bases agree with TRBD2. Per germline, CDR1 MNHEY and CDR2 SVGAGI. The V and J ends lost 6 bases and 3 bases, in that order; junction bases with no gene match: 8. This CDR3 contains 15 residues. The CDR3 region has the DNA TGTGCCAGCAGCCAAGCGGGAGGGGGAATCTACGAGCAGTACTTC. Residues: CASSQAGGGIYEQYF.

This clone has at least ten counts. This chain's CDR3 is CASSFGLAPTDTQYF. The CDR3 nucleotides are TGTGCCAGCAGCTTTGGACTAGCGCCCACAGATACGCAGTATTTT. The chain links TRBV7-9 to TRBJ2-3, with 9 bases that match TRBD2. Trimming cost V 3 bases and J 2 bases; bases outside gene matches: 3. The CDR3 totals 15 residues. The germline gives CDR1 SEHNR, CDR2 FQNEAQ (reference sequence).

V gene TRBV28 combines with J gene TRBJ2-1; 7 bases line up with TRBD1. CDR1 MDHEN and CDR2 SYDVKM come from the germline V gene. The CDR3 is 14 amino acids. J gave up 4 bases and V 6 bases, and 6 bases lay outside the gene matches. CDR3 DNA: TGTGCCAGCAGCCTACCGGGACAGTACAATGAGCAGTTCTTC. This translates into CASSLPGQYNEQFF.

In this sample, this clone turned up a few times. The chain joins TRBV11-1 to TRBJ2-7; TRBD1 aligns across 8 bases. The length of the CDR3 is 15 residues. Germline values: CDR1 SGHAT, CDR2 FQDESV (reference sequence). V shed 2 bases and J 3 bases; nucleotides not matched to a gene: 6. The CDR3 spells CASSLPGTGSYEQYF. CDR3 DNA sequence: TGTGCCAGCAGCTTACCCGGGACAGGCAGCTACGAGCAGTACTTC.

This chain joins TRBV27 and TRBJ1-1; D unclear. Per germline, CDR1 MNHEY and CDR2 SMNVEV (reference sequence). This CDR3 region has 15 residues. Trimming cost V 3 bases and J 1 base, with 12 bases left between them. CDR3 DNA: TGTGCCAGCAGTTTCTCGGTGGTAAGGAACACTGAAGCTTTCTTT. Translating it yields CASSFSVVRNTEAFF.

This chain uses TRBV28 with TRBJ1-2; the D gene is possibly TRBD1 (5 bases). The CDR3 runs 14 residues. CDR1 and CDR2 from the germline V gene are MDHEN and SYDVKM. Trimming shortened V by 5 bases and J by 2 bases, and 12 bases separated the two germline ends. CDR3: CASSPSGDNYGYTF. The CDR3 bases are TGTGCCAGCAGTCCGTCCGGGGACAACTATGGCTACACCTTC.

The CDR3 region has the DNA TGTGCCAGCAGACCGGGACAGGGCGGAAGATCTAACTATGGCTACACCTTC. Its translation: CASRPGQGGRSNYGYTF. The gene calls are TRBV5-4 and TRBJ1-2; 9 nucleotides align to TRBD1. V was clipped by 5 bases and J by 0 bases; unmatched bases: 11. The CDR3 contains 17 residues. Germline V CDR1 and CDR2: SGHNT, YYREEE (reference sequence).

The CDR3 is CASSLTGTGKDTQYF. The CDR3 region has the DNA TGTGCCAGTAGCTTAACCGGGACAGGGAAGGATACGCAGTATTTT. The chain joins TRBV19 to TRBJ2-3; 9 bases line up with TRBD1. The germline V gene encodes CDR1 LNHDA and CDR2 SQIVND (reference sequence). The CDR3 is 15 residues long. V was pared by 6 bases and J by 6 bases, with 10 bases of the junction left unmatched.

The chain couples TRBV28 to TRBJ1-6, with 9 bases matching TRBD1. Germline V CDR1 and CDR2: MDHEN, SYDVKM. The length of the CDR3 is 16 residues. V trimming: 5 bases; J trimming: 7 bases; junction bases outside the gene matches: 9. The CDR3 here is CASSRPGQGNNSPLHF. The CDR3 bases are TGTGCCAGCAGTCGACCGGGACAGGGAAACAATTCACCCCTCCACTTT.

This clone appeared a few times. The CDR3: CASSLSRALLTGELFF. The CDR3, as DNA: TGTGCCAGCAGTTTATCTAGGGCTCTTCTCACCGGGGAGCTGTTTTTT. This chain links TRBV27 with TRBJ2-2; D gene ambiguous. The CDR3 is 16 amino acids. Trimming removed 0 bases at V and 4 bases at J, with 12 bases between. Germline assignment: CDR1 MNHEY and CDR2 SMNVEV (reference sequence).

This clone was seen a few times. The chain carries TRBV5-1 and TRBJ2-2, with 7 bases matching TRBD1. With 4 bases clipped from V and 3 bases from J, the junction kept 3 bases outside the gene matches. The germline V gene has CDR1 SGHRS and CDR2 YFSETQ. CDR3 length: 14 residues. CDR3 region: CASSPGTDTGELFF. The CDR3 DNA is TGCGCCAGCAGCCCTGGGACAGACACCGGGGAGCTGTTTTTT.

This clone has more than one count but fewer than ten. The chain recombines TRBV21-1 with TRBJ2-1; TRBD2 is the table's D call, not checked against the DNA. TRBV21-1 is a documented pseudogene. The CDR3 extends over 17 amino acids. CDR3 nucleotide sequence: TGTGCCAGCAGCATGCGACTAGCGGGAGGGGCACGGCATGAGCAGTTCTTC. Amino acids: CASSMRLAGGARHEQFF.